This T cell receptor beta chain emerged from a study of vaccination and CD4 T cells after COVID-19. At the level of the study: For control cultures, the treatment was a CEFX pool, an HIV-1 Nef pool, or no peptide.

Sequencing of the DNA from cultured CD4+ T cells was carried out with the Oncomine TCR Beta short-read assay. From the PCR reads, TCRdb called clonotypes with MiXCR, one entry per CDR3 protein. The sample shows several thousand distinct CDR3 sequences, roughly 32% of them seen only once. Documented treatment: roughly ten-day PBMC culture with coronavirus spike peptide pools or control peptides (ViraFEST assay). The unexposed donor gave CD4+ T cells before the COVID-19 pandemic (2011-2018). Turning to this clonotype: Its target is unknown.

The CDR3 has 15 amino acids. Germline lookup yields CDR1 MNHEY and CDR2 SMNVEV (reference sequence). V lost 7 bases, J lost 4 bases, and 19 bases lay in between. V gene TRBV27 combines with J gene TRBJ1-2; D unresolved. The source material was CD4+ T cells from blood, cultured in vitro. This TCR was recovered from a human donor in good health. CDR3 in amino acids: CASTARPGTFYGYTF. CDR3 DNA: TGTGCCAGCACCGCCAGACCGGGAACTTTCTATGGCTACACCTTC.